This T cell receptor (beta chain) stems from a study of control samples from healthy donors and cancer patients. CDR3 length equals 16 residues. V shed 2 bases and J 6 bases; nucleotides not matched to a gene: 8. The germline V gene has CDR1 KGHDR and CDR2 SFDVKD. TCRdb's copy holds only in-frame clones and misses some; the assay was immunoSEQ multiplex PCR. The sample lists about 98,000 clones; 82% were seen once. The sequence came from a man in his 60s in good health. The chain uses TRBV24-1 and TRBJ1-5; 8 bases align to TRBD1. Material for sequencing was blood. The CDR3 DNA reads TGTGCCACCAGTGATTCCGGGACAGGTGCAGGTCAGCCCCAGCATTTT. It specifies CATSDSGTGAGQPQHF.